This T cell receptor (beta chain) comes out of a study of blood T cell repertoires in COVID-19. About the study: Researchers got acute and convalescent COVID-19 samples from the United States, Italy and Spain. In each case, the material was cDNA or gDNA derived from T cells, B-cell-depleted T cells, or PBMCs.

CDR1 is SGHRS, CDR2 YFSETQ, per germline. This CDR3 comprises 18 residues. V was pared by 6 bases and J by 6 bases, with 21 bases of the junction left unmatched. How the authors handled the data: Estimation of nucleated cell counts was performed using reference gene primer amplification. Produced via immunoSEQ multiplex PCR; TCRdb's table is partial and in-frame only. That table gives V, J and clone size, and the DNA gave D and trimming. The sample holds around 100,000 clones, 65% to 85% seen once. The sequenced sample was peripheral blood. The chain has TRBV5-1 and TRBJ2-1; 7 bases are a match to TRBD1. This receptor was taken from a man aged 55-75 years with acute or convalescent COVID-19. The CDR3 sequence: CASKKPLGQGERGNEQFF. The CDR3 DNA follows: TGCGCCAGCAAAAAACCCCTGGGGCAGGGGGAGAGGGGCAATGAGCAGTTCTTC.